The following is a TCR beta chain sequence with its context. This entry belongs to a study of shared clonotypes between healthy human individuals. Study information: The donors, a couple of women and a few men, were aged 18 to 49. Every donor yielded three CD4 naive, three CD4 memory, two CD8 naive and one CD8 memory plate.

Sequencing was at deep level. The method was immunoSEQ multiplex PCR; TCRdb's version includes in-frame clones alone and lacks a portion of them. The sample includes hundreds of thousands of clones, 90% to 95% of them seen just once. As defined, naive CD8 cells were CD45RO-negative and positively selected for CCR7, with terminally differentiated effector memory CD45RA+ cells excluded. The CDR3 contains 15 residues. Germline-derived CDR1 and CDR2 are SGHDN and FVKESK. The V gene lost 1 base and the J gene lost 6 bases, with 13 bases spanning the gap. This chain links TRBV14 with TRBJ2-1; weak D call: TRBD1 (5 bases). The sequenced sample consisted of naive CD8+ T cells sorted from blood. This receptor was obtained from a man aged 25-40 years in good health. The DNA for the CDR3 is TGTGCCAGCAGCCAAGCATTCGTGGGGCTCAATGAGCAGTTCTTC. Amino acids: CASSQAFVGLNEQFF. The full variable domain, with the rest looked up from reference TRBV14 and TRBJ2-1, is EAGVTQFPSHSVIEKGQTVTLRCDPISGHDNLYWYRRVMGKEIKFLLHFVKESKQDESGMPNNRFLAERTGGTYSTLKVQPAELEDSGVYFCASSQAFVGLNEQFFGPGTRLTVL.